This entry lists 24 T cell receptor beta chains sequenced from one sample in a study of tumor-infiltrating lymphocytes in primary liver carcinoma. Researchers generated TCR beta cDNA from roughly 510 ng of total RNA, relying on a constant-region primer. Three nested multiplex PCR rounds of slightly modified ARM-PCR generated TCR beta libraries. Investigators reported that the first two PCR rounds, at around 11 cycles each, used TRBV1-TRBV30 forward primers with a C-beta reverse primer. One entry per CDR3 protein, called by TCRdb with MiXCR from the multiplex PCR reads. The profile shows more than 150,000 distinct CDR3 sequences, 50% to 75% of them singletons. The blood RNA (from unsorted whole blood) was obtained, and germline DNA was also extracted. The sequenced sample consisted of peripheral blood. Receptors originate from a middle-aged man with primary liver carcinoma and hepatitis B virus infection.

Remarks on this clonotype: This may arise from a read error, as a much more abundant clone is one base away. The chain carries TRBV29-1 and TRBJ1-2; D gene uncertain. Germline V gene lookup returns CDR1 SQVTM and CDR2 ANQGSEA. The V gene lost 5 bases and the J gene lost 6 bases, with 10 bases spanning the gap. The CDR3 loop spans 11 amino acids. This chain's CDR3 is CSVKEHDGYTF. CDR3 nucleotide sequence: TGCAGCGTTAAGGAACATGATGGCTACACCTTC.

Regarding this clonotype: A read error may account for a junction end that differs from germline. The chain has TRBV11-2 and TRBJ2-2; the D gene could be TRBD1 or TRBD2 (6 bases each). Per germline, CDR1 SGHAT and CDR2 FQNNGV. This CDR3 has 16 residues. Here the CDR3 DNA reads TGTGCCAGCAGCACTTGGACTAACGGGGGCACCTGGGAGCTGTTTTTT. The encoded protein is CASSTWTNGGTWELFF.

J is TRBJ2-7 and V is TRBV6-2 or TRBV6-3; 13 bases align to TRBD2. V dropped 6 bases and J dropped 3; count of bases not matched to a gene: 14. The CDR3 length is 18 residues. Germline loops: CDR1 MNHEY, CDR2 SVGEGT. The CDR3 DNA reads TGTGCCAGCAGGCGACTAGCGGGAGGTCACTTTAGTAGCTACGAGCAGTACTTC. Amino acid sequence: CASRRLAGGHFSSYEQYF.

As to this clonotype: A much more abundant neighbour one base away suggests this may be a read error. The chain has TRBV11-3 and TRBJ2-1, with 9 positions matching TRBD2. The J segment lost 9 bases and the V segment lost 2 bases, leaving 11 bases of the junction unmatched. The CDR3 has 16 residues. CDR1 and CDR2 from the germline V gene are SGHNT and YENEEA. CDR3 DNA sequence: TGTGCCAGCAGCTTATGGAAGGCGGGAGGGTCTGGTGAGCAGTTCTTC. It codes for CASSLWKAGGSGEQFF.

The chain employs TRBV6-5 and TRBJ2-2; no firm D call. The germline V gene has CDR1 MNHEY and CDR2 SVGAGI. This CDR3 has 15 amino acids. V was pared by 2 bases and J by 5 bases, with 12 bases between. DNA for the CDR3: TGTGCCAGCAGTTACAAACCCCGTGGGACCGGGGAGCTGTTTTTT. It yields the protein CASSYKPRGTGELFF.

Concerning this clonotype: This may come from a read error, since a much larger clone is one base off. The CDR3: CASSSPQTGENYGYTF. In DNA form, the CDR3 reads TGTGCCAGCAGTTCCCCACAGACAGGGGAGAACTATGGCTACACCTTC. The rearrangement links TRBV6-6 to TRBJ1-2; 8 nucleotides align to TRBD1. The length of the CDR3 is 16 residues. CDR1 is MNHNY and CDR2 is SVGAGI in the germline V gene (reference sequence). The ends lost 4 bases at V and 2 bases at J; junction bases unmatched: 9.

This clonotype was detected only once. Its ends do not fully match the called genes, so a read error is possible. The chain carries TRBV29-1 and TRBJ2-2, with 7 bases identical to TRBD2. The CDR3 extends over 15 amino acids. Germline CDR1 SQVTM, CDR2 ANQGSEA. The CDR3 loop is CSVEYAAGAPWEMFF. Here the CDR3 DNA reads TGCAGCGTTGAATACGCCGCGGGAGCCCCCTGGGAGATGTTTTTT.

Written as DNA, the CDR3 is TGTGCCATCAGTAGGGATTCTAGCACAGATACGCAGTATTTT. This translates into CAISRDSSTDTQYF. The chain uses TRBV10-3 and TRBJ2-3; D remains ambiguous. With 5 bases removed from V and 0 bases from J, the gap between germline ends came to 9 bases. Germline V gives CDR1 ENHRY, CDR2 SYGVKD. This CDR3 region has 14 residues.

This chain joins TRBV6-2 or TRBV6-3 and TRBJ2-7; D may be TRBD2 (6 bases). Germline V CDR1 and CDR2: MNHEY, SVGEGT. Trimming stripped 4 bases from V and 0 bases from J, with 10 bases between. The CDR3 has 14 residues. CDR3 residues: CASSSQRVSYEQYF. Written as DNA, the CDR3 is TGTGCCAGCAGTTCCCAGCGGGTCTCCTACGAGCAGTACTTC.

This clonotype was seen once. Given a much more abundant clone one base away, this may be a read error. The V gene is TRBV29-1, the J gene TRBJ1-3, with D tentatively TRBD1 (5 bases). The CDR3 extends over 11 amino acids. Looked up from germline, CDR1 is SQVTM and CDR2 is ANQGSEA. Trimming took off 6 bases at V and 8 bases at J, with 11 bases between the two ends. CDR3 loop: CSVRQQDTIYF. For the CDR3, the DNA is TGCAGCGTGAGACAGCAGGACACCATATATTTT.

The chain joins TRBV12-3 or TRBV12-4 to TRBJ2-3, with D unclear. CDR3 length equals 15 residues. V was trimmed by 6 bases and J by 1 base, leaving 14 bases between them. The CDR3 region has the DNA TGTGCCAGCAGCACCAATACCGTTGGCACAGATACGCAGTATTTT. This encodes CASSTNTVGTDTQYF.

Comment on this clonotype: The junction differs from germline at one of its ends, possibly a read error. The chain combines TRBV6-2 or TRBV6-3 with TRBJ2-7; tentative D call: TRBD1 (6 bases). There are 12 residues in the CDR3. Per germline, CDR1 MNHEY and CDR2 SVGEGT. The CDR3: CASSYYRAGQHF. CDR3 nucleotide sequence: TGTGCCAGCAGTTACTACAGGGCTGGGCAGCACTTC.

With respect to this clonotype: An end of the junction differs from the germline gene, which may be a read error. The rearrangement joins TRBV6-5 to TRBJ2-2; the D gene is possibly TRBD1 (6 bases). Germline CDR1 is MNHEY and CDR2 is SVGAGI. The CDR3 totals 14 residues. This chain's CDR3 is CASSPRGYTWELFF. CDR3 bases: TGTGCCAGCAGTCCAAGGGGGTACACCTGGGAGCTGTTTTTT.

This clonotype was counted only a few times. This CDR3 is missing its conserved last phenylalanine or tryptophan, likely due to a read error. The chain uses TRBV29-1 and TRBJ1-1; 8 bases line up with TRBD1. Germline loops: CDR1 SQVTM, CDR2 ANQGSEA. The J segment lost 5 bases and the V segment lost 7 bases, leaving 9 bases of the junction unmatched. CDR3 length equals 13 residues. CDR3 residues: CSGWTGLGTEAFL. In DNA form, the CDR3 reads TGCAGCGGCTGGACAGGGTTGGGTACTGAAGCTTTCCTT.

The table lists this clonotype with many counts. V is TRBV12-3 or TRBV12-4 and J is TRBJ2-1, with D possibly being TRBD2 (6 bases). V lost 6 bases and J 10 bases, leaving 13 bases between the germline ends. The CDR3 extends over 12 amino acids. CDR3 residues: CASSPLAGEQFF. As DNA, the CDR3 is TGTGCCAGCAGCCCACTAGCTGGAGAGCAGTTCTTC.

A single count supports this clonotype. The CDR3 DNA follows: TGCGGCCTAAGGGGGCAATATGGCTACACCTTC. Translating gives CGLRGQYGYTF. The V and J genes are TRBV29-1 and TRBJ1-2, with 7 bases fitting TRBD1. This CDR3 comprises 11 residues. Germline CDR1 reads SQVTM; CDR2 reads ANQGSEA.

There are a few counts of this clonotype. The V call is TRBV6-5, the J call TRBJ2-5, with TRBD1 matching over 9 bases. Looked up from germline, CDR1 is MNHEY and CDR2 is SVGAGI. The CDR3 loop spans 14 amino acids. V was pared by 7 bases and J by 5 bases, with 8 bases of the junction left unmatched. For the CDR3, the DNA is TGTGCCAGCACCACCGGACAGGGGTTCGAGACCCAGTACTTC. Translating gives CASTTGQGFETQYF.

V and J are TRBV30 and TRBJ2-3, with 10 bases identical to TRBD2. This CDR3 is built from 15 residues. V lost 1 base to trimming and J lost 1 base; unmatched junction nucleotides: 2. In germline, CDR1 is GTSNPN, CDR2 SVGIG (reference sequence). In DNA, the CDR3 is TGTGCCTGGAGTGCTGGGACTAGCGGCACAGATACGCAGTATTTT. It yields the protein CAWSAGTSGTDTQYF.

The V call is TRBV28, the J call TRBJ2-7; TRBD2 matches at 9 bases. The CDR3 sequence is 19 residues long. Germline V lookup: CDR1 MDHEN, CDR2 SYDVKM. Unmatched junction bases numbered 19, after V lost 2 bases and J lost 5 bases. The chain's CDR3 is CASSLPPATSGYLRNEQYF. The CDR3 DNA reads as TGTGCCAGCAGTTTACCCCCCGCGACTAGCGGATATCTTAGGAACGAGCAGTACTTC.

The J gene is TRBJ1-2, the V gene TRBV5-4, with D possibly TRBD1 on 5 matching bases. V was pared by 0 bases and J by 1 base, with 7 bases between. This CDR3 contains 14 residues. Per germline, CDR1 SGHNT and CDR2 YYREEE (reference sequence). This CDR3 reads CASSLGGNNYGYTF. CDR3 DNA: TGTGCCAGCAGCTTGGGGGGGAATAACTATGGCTACACCTTC.

Regarding this clonotype: One junction end does not reproduce the germline sequence, and a read error may be involved. This chain links TRBV6-6 with TRBJ1-1; D gene uncertain. This CDR3 spans 14 amino acids. CDR1 is MNHNY, CDR2 SVGAGI, per germline (reference sequence). CDR3 DNA: TGTACCAGCAGTTACAAGGGTGGCGACACTGAAGCTTTCTTT. Translated: CTSSYKGGDTEAFF.

The chain combines TRBV29-1 with TRBJ2-5; 11 bases fit TRBD2. Germline V lookup: CDR1 SQVTM, CDR2 ANQGSEA. After removal of 8 bases from V and 1 base from J, the junction contained 9 bases not matched to a gene. The CDR3 covers 15 residues. The CDR3 DNA reads TGCAGCATACGCAGGGGGACTAGCGGCCAAGAGACCCAGTACTTC. The encoded protein is CSIRRGTSGQETQYF.

The sample holds a few counts of this clonotype. The chain employs TRBV7-9 and TRBJ1-5; 8 positions agree with TRBD1. CDR1 is SEHNR, CDR2 FQNEAQ, per germline (reference sequence). The CDR3 is 15 residues long. Germline trimming cut 4 bases from V and 5 bases from J; bases unmatched to any gene: 7. For the CDR3, the DNA is TGTGCCAGCAGCTCGGTGACGGACAGGGATCAGCCCCAGCATTTT. Encoded protein: CASSSVTDRDQPQHF.

The gene calls are TRBV7-8 and TRBJ2-2; D uncertain. Germline V gene lookup returns CDR1 SGHVS and CDR2 FQNEAQ. This CDR3 is 14 amino acids long. V was trimmed by 0 bases and J by 5 bases, leaving 7 bases between them. This chain's CDR3 is CASSLAQATGELFF. CDR3 DNA sequence: TGTGCCAGCAGCTTAGCGCAGGCAACCGGGGAGCTGTTTTTT.